This is a list of T cell receptor beta chains from one sample in a study of CD8+ T cells in alopecia areata. TCRdb's table, derived via immunoSEQ multiplex PCR, lists solely in-frame clones and lacks some. The top ten hold 10% to 15% of the sample, which has some 5,400 clones, about two thirds seen once. Here the sequenced sample was skin, taken at week 24, from a patient treated with tofacitinib. These receptor sequences come from a human donor with alopecia areata. The CDR3 runs from the conserved cysteine through the conserved F or W. D genes are given only for firm matches. Only some rows state a clone size, as once, few, many or a class for expanded clones.

TGTGCCAGCAGCGACACAACAGGGCTGAACACCGGGGAGCTGTTTTTT	CASSDTTGLNTGELFF	TRBV27	-	TRBJ2-2	-
TGTGCCAGTAGCCCGGGACTGAACACTGAAGCTTTCTTT	CASSPGLNTEAFF	TRBV19	-	TRBJ1-1	-
TGTGCCAGTAGTATAGGCAGAAACACTGAAGCTTTCTTT	CASSIGRNTEAFF	TRBV19	-	TRBJ1-1	-
TGTGCCAGCAGCTTGTGGAGCCAAGAGACCCAGTACTTC	CASSLWSQETQYF	TRBV5-4	-	TRBJ2-5	-
TGTGCCAGCAGCTCCGCGGGACTTTACAATGAGCAGTTCTTC	CASSSAGLYNEQFF	TRBV5-4	-	TRBJ2-1	-
TGTGCCAGCAGTTTCAAGGATAGCTCCTACAATGAGCAGTTCTTC	CASSFKDSSYNEQFF	TRBV6-5	-	TRBJ2-1	-
TGCGCCAGCAGCTTGGCTAGCGTCCACGAGCAGTACTTC	CASSLASVHEQYF	TRBV5-1	-	TRBJ2-7	-
TGCGCCAGCAGCTTGGGACTAGCGGGGGTCTCCTCCTACAATGAGCAGTTCTTC	CASSLGLAGVSSYNEQFF	TRBV5-1	TRBD2	TRBJ2-1	few
TGTGCCAGCAGTGACCACGGCAGGGACAGGAATGAAAAACTGTTTTTT	CASSDHGRDRNEKLFF	TRBV2	TRBD1	TRBJ1-4	-
TGCAGCGTTGAAGATATCTCCTTGAATCATTACGAGCAGTACTTC	CSVEDISLNHYEQYF	TRBV29-1	-	TRBJ2-7	-
TGCGCCAGCAGCTTGTCTGACAGCTACACTGAAGCTTTCTTT	CASSLSDSYTEAFF	TRBV5-1	-	TRBJ1-1	-
TGTGCCAGCAGACCCAACCGGGAAAATGAGCAGTTCTTC	CASRPNRENEQFF	TRBV7-2	-	TRBJ2-1	-
TGTGCCAGCAGTGATGTAATGAACACTGAAGCTTTCTTT	CASSDVMNTEAFF	TRBV6-6	-	TRBJ1-1	-
TGTGCCAGCAGCCAAGATATCCCCCGAAATGAGCAGTTCTTC	CASSQDIPRNEQFF	TRBV4-1	-	TRBJ2-1	few
TGTGCCAGCAGCCCTGGGCCAAACTACGAGCAGTACTTC	CASSPGPNYEQYF	TRBV7-9	-	TRBJ2-7	-
TGTGCCACCAGCAGAGAGAGGGCGGGGGGAGCGTCCCCTCCCCATGAGCAGTTCTTC	CATSRERAGGASPPHEQFF	TRBV15	TRBD2	TRBJ2-1	-
TGTGCCAGCAGCCCTATAAAAGGACAATCCTACGAGCAGTACTTC	CASSPIKGQSYEQYF	TRBV7-6	-	TRBJ2-7	-
TGTGCCAGCAGAACCGAGGTGAGGTCCTACGAGCAGTACTTC	CASRTEVRSYEQYF	TRBV2	-	TRBJ2-7	few
TGTGCCAGCAGCTTGGAGACAGGGAGCTCCTACGAGCAGTACTTC	CASSLETGSSYEQYF	TRBV7-8	TRBD1	TRBJ2-7	few
TGTGCCAGTGTCAGAGGGGCAGGGAGGAATCAGCCCCAGCATTTT	CASVRGAGRNQPQHF	TRBV19	-	TRBJ1-5	few
TGTGCCAGTAAAGACCCCGGGACGGATCTTAATTCACCCCTCCACTTT	CASKDPGTDLNSPLHF	TRBV19	-	TRBJ1-6	few
TGTGCCAGTAGTATTGGGGGACAGGGGCGCAATCAGCCCCAGCATTTT	CASSIGGQGRNQPQHF	TRBV19	TRBD1	TRBJ1-5	few
TGTGCCAGCAGCTTACCGCGACAAGAGACCCAGTACTTC	CASSLPRQETQYF	TRBV7-2	-	TRBJ2-5	once
TGCAGCGCCGCACGGGGGGACATTGTCTATAATGAGCAGTTCTTC	CSAARGDIVYNEQFF	TRBV29-1	-	TRBJ2-1	-
TGTGCCAGCAGTTCAGGGAGAGGGTACTATGGCTACACCTTC	CASSSGRGYYGYTF	TRBV6-6	-	TRBJ1-2	-
TGTGCCAGCAGCTCTAGCGGGGGTTCCTACAATGAGCAGTTCTTC	CASSSSGGSYNEQFF	TRBV7-2	TRBD2	TRBJ2-1	few
TGTGCCACCGCTGGCCTAGGCAGATCAACTAATGAAAAACTGTTTTTT	CATAGLGRSTNEKLFF	TRBV6-6	-	TRBJ1-4	few
TGTGCCAGCAGCCAAGATATCCCCCGAAATGAGCAGTTCTTC	CASSQDIPRNEQFF	TRBV4-2	-	TRBJ2-1	-
TGTGCCAGCAGCGTATCAGGGACGGATCAGCCCCAGCATTTT	CASSVSGTDQPQHF	TRBV9	-	TRBJ1-5	-